This T cell receptor beta chain was retrieved from a study of T cells in Graves' hyperthyroidism and ophthalmopathy. Findings and caveats of the study: The model foresaw ophthalmopathy a median roughly 6.6 months prior to onset. Among clonotypes expanded in thyroid above 0.001, most were also found in blood.

The germline V gene has CDR1 DFQATT and CDR2 SNEGSKA (reference sequence). V was shortened by 1 base and J by 7 bases, with 11 bases between the two germline ends. The CDR3 is made up of 13 amino acids. Amplified TCR beta CDR3 regions came from RNA transcripts. The TCR CDR3 first-round RT-PCR relied on the HTBI primer set. TCRdb passed the multiplex PCR reads through MiXCR, listing each CDR3 protein once. The data hold some 760,000 distinct CDR3 sequences, with less than 15% observed a single time. This clonotype was recorded at least ten times. Its cognate antigen is unknown. V usage is TRBV20-1 and J usage is TRBJ1-5; tentative D call: TRBD1 (5 bases). The sequencing input was blood. The receptor was derived from a woman between 18 and 29 years old with Graves' hyperthyroidism. The CDR3 bases are TGCAGTGCTAGAGGGGACGACGGGCAGCCCCAGCATTTT. Amino acid sequence: CSARGDDGQPQHF.